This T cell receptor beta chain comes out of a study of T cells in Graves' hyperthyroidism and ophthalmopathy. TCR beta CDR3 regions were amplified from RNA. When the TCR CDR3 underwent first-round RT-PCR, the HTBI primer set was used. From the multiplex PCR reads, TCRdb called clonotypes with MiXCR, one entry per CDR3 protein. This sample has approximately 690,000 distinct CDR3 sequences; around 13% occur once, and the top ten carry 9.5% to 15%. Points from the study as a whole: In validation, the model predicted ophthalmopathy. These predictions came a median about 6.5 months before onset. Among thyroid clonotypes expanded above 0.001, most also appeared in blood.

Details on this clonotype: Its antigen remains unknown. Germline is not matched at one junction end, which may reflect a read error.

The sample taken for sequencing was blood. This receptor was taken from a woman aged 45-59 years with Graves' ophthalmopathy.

DNA for the CDR3: TGCGCCAGCAGTTTTGCGAGGGTTACGCAGTATTTT. Encoded protein: CASSFARVTQYF. The V call is TRBV12-3 or TRBV12-4, the J call TRBJ2-3; D perhaps matches TRBD2 (5 bases). This CDR3 region has 12 residues.